Listed below are T cell receptor beta chains from one sample, sequenced in a study of blood T cell repertoires in COVID-19. Profiling relied on immunoSEQ multiplex PCR, and the TCRdb table lists in-frame clones only, not all of them. This sample has about 270,000 clones; more than 80% occur once, and the top ten carry approximately 4%. The sequenced sample was PBMCs or T cells enriched from blood (not recorded which). These receptors were taken from a woman aged 30 to 39 with acute COVID-19. CDR3s include the opening cysteine and the closing phenylalanine or tryptophan. A D gene is named only where the DNA matches it firmly. Some rows have no size entry. The others give once, few or many, or a class for an expanded clone.

V: TRBV3-1/TRBV3-2
size: NA
J: TRBJ2-1
D: NA
DNA: TGTGCCAGCAGCCTGGCGAGGTTTGAGCAGTTCTTC
CDR3: CASSLARFEQFF

V: TRBV30
size: NA
J: TRBJ2-7
D: NA
DNA: TGTGCCTGGAGCCAGGGAAGATCCTACGAGCAGTACTTC
CDR3: CAWSQGRSYEQYF

V: TRBV2
size: NA
J: TRBJ2-1
D: NA
DNA: TGTGCCAGCAGTGAAGCAACGGGAGTTAACAATGAGCAGTTCTTC
CDR3: CASSEATGVNNEQFF

V: TRBV10-3
size: NA
J: TRBJ1-1
D: NA
DNA: TGTGCCATCAGTGAAGGGGGGGAGAACACTGAAGCTTTCTTT
CDR3: CAISEGGENTEAFF

V: TRBV12-3/TRBV12-4
size: NA
J: TRBJ2-7
D: NA
DNA: TGTGCCAGCAGTTTACTAAGATACGAGCAGTACTTC
CDR3: CASSLLRYEQYF

V: TRBV6-5
size: NA
J: TRBJ2-7
D: TRBD2
DNA: TGTGCCAGCACGGGACTAGCGGGAGTTTTCCACGAGCAGTACTTC
CDR3: CASTGLAGVFHEQYF

V: TRBV10-3
size: NA
J: TRBJ2-2
D: TRBD2
DNA: TGTGCCATCACCCCTAGCGGGACGAACACCGGGGAGCTGTTTTTT
CDR3: CAITPSGTNTGELFF

V: TRBV19
size: few
J: TRBJ1-4
D: TRBD1
DNA: TGTGCCAGTAGGGGACAGGGCACTAATGAAAAACTGTTTTTT
CDR3: CASRGQGTNEKLFF

V: TRBV13
size: NA
J: TRBJ2-3
D: TRBD2
DNA: TGTGCCAGCAGCGACCAGGGACTAGCGGGAGGTACGCAGTATTTT
CDR3: CASSDQGLAGGTQYF

V: TRBV7-8
size: NA
J: TRBJ2-5
D: NA
DNA: TGTGCCAGCAGCCTCCTGAGTGGAGACCAAGAGACCCAGTACTTC
CDR3: CASSLLSGDQETQYF

V: TRBV18
size: NA
J: TRBJ1-4
D: NA
DNA: TGTGCCAGCTCACCACGTGAGGGACTCTCGGATAATGAAAAACTGTTTTTT
CDR3: CASSPREGLSDNEKLFF

V: TRBV6-5
size: NA
J: TRBJ1-5
D: NA
DNA: TGTGCCAGCAGTTACTCGAGCACTCTGAATCAGCCCCAGCATTTT
CDR3: CASSYSSTLNQPQHF

V: TRBV18
size: NA
J: TRBJ1-3
D: NA
DNA: TGTGCCAGCTCACCAGCAGGGGTCGGATTTGGAAACACCATATATTTT
CDR3: CASSPAGVGFGNTIYF

V: TRBV6-6
size: NA
J: TRBJ2-7
D: NA
DNA: TGTGCCAGCAGCCAATTCGACAGGTCCCCCTACGAGCAGTACTTC
CDR3: CASSQFDRSPYEQYF

V: TRBV5-4
size: NA
J: TRBJ1-2
D: TRBD1
DNA: TGTGCCAGCAGCTTGGAGACAGGGCCTGGCTACACCTTC
CDR3: CASSLETGPGYTF

V: TRBV25-1
size: NA
J: TRBJ2-7
D: TRBD1
DNA: TGTGCCAGCACAGCCGGGACAGGATTCTACGAGCAGTACTTC
CDR3: CASTAGTGFYEQYF

V: TRBV19
size: NA
J: TRBJ1-5
D: TRBD1
DNA: TGTGCCAGTGGCAAACCGGGACAGCTTTTTAGCAATCAGCCCCAGCATTTT
CDR3: CASGKPGQLFSNQPQHF

V: TRBV10-3
size: once
J: TRBJ2-7
D: NA
DNA: TGTGCCATCAGTGGAGGGGCAGGGGACGAGCAGTACTTC
CDR3: CAISGGAGDEQYF

V: TRBV28
size: NA
J: TRBJ2-3
D: NA
DNA: TGTGCCAGCTCGAGGGCCAGCCACACAGATACGCAGTATTTT
CDR3: CASSRASHTDTQYF

V: TRBV25-1
size: NA
J: TRBJ1-4
D: NA
DNA: TGTGCCAGCAGTGAATATGGAGGGTCTAGCGAAAAACTGTTTTTT
CDR3: CASSEYGGSSEKLFF

V: TRBV11-3
size: NA
J: TRBJ1-1
D: NA
DNA: TGTGCCAGCAGCTTAGATCGGGGGACTGAAGCTTTCTTT
CDR3: CASSLDRGTEAFF

V: TRBV7-2
size: NA
J: TRBJ1-1
D: NA
DNA: TGTGCCAGCAGCTTGGCAGGGGATACTGAAGCTTTCTTT
CDR3: CASSLAGDTEAFF

V: TRBV2
size: NA
J: TRBJ1-5
D: NA
DNA: TGTGCCAGCCTTGCGGCGGGAATTGGTCAGCCCCAGCATTTT
CDR3: CASLAAGIGQPQHF

V: TRBV11-2
size: NA
J: TRBJ2-1
D: TRBD1
DNA: TGTGCCAGCAGCCCCATGGACAGGGGGCGCAATGAGCAGTTCTTC
CDR3: CASSPMDRGRNEQFF

V: TRBV9
size: NA
J: TRBJ2-1
D: TRBD2
DNA: TGTGCCAGCAGCCCCCAAGCGGGAGTCTACAATGAGCAGTTCTTC
CDR3: CASSPQAGVYNEQFF

V: TRBV4-2
size: NA
J: TRBJ2-7
D: NA
DNA: TGTGCCAGCAGCCAAGAAACCCTCGACAGGGGAGGGTACGAGCAGTACTTC
CDR3: CASSQETLDRGGYEQYF

V: TRBV3-1/TRBV3-2
size: NA
J: TRBJ2-1
D: NA
DNA: TGTGCCAGCAGCCAGCTCCCGGGGGGCGAAAATGAGCAGTTCTTC
CDR3: CASSQLPGGENEQFF

V: TRBV19
size: NA
J: TRBJ2-1
D: TRBD2
DNA: TGTGCCAGTAGTATAATGGGACTAGCGGGATCGGAGCAGTTCTTC
CDR3: CASSIMGLAGSEQFF

V: TRBV6-2/TRBV6-3
size: NA
J: TRBJ2-3
D: TRBD1
DNA: TGTGCCAGCAGTTTACAGGGGATTCTTACAGATACGCAGTATTTT
CDR3: CASSLQGILTDTQYF

V: TRBV21-1
size: NA
J: TRBJ2-7
D: NA
DNA: TGTGCCAGCAGCAAATTCTCTGGACAGGGTAACTACGAGCAGTACTTC
CDR3: CASSKFSGQGNYEQYF

V: TRBV27
size: few
J: TRBJ1-3
D: NA
DNA: TGTGCCAGCAGTTTAACGGGACACTCTGGAAACACCATATATTTT
CDR3: CASSLTGHSGNTIYF

V: TRBV5-1
size: NA
J: TRBJ2-1
D: TRBD2
DNA: TGCGCCAGCAGCTTTGAAGCGGGATTCTCCTACAATGAGCAGTTCTTC
CDR3: CASSFEAGFSYNEQFF